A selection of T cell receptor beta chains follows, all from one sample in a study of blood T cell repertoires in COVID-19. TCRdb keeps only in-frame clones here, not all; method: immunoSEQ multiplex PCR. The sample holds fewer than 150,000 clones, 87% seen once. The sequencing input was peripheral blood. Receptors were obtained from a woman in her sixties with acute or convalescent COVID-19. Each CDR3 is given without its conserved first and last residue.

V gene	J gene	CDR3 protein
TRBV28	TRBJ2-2	ASSRDSANTGELF
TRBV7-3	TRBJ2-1	ASSPPGSINEQF
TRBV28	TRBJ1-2	ASTKGGRQDYGYT
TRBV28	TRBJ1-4	ASSTTGSNEKLF
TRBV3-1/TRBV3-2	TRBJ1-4	ASSQGGLNEKLF
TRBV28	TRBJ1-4	ASSLVGSGTNEKLF
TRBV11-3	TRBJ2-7	ASSLDGGRGVHEQY
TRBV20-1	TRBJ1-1	SASVGGATEAF
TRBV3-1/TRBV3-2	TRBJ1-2	ASSPPGQTTVNYGYT
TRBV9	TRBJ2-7	ASSVGGSSYEQY
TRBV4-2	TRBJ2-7	ASSQEASVSSYEQY
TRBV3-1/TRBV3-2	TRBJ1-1	ASSQGTVSEAF